What follows describes a single TCR beta chain. CDR3 size: 13 residues. Trimming removed 11 bases at V and 6 bases at J, with 16 bases between. Germline values: CDR1 SNHLY, CDR2 FYNNEI. This record belongs to a study of blood T cell repertoires in COVID-19. Study-level background: Both acute and convalescent COVID-19 samples were obtained from the United States, Italy and Spain. PBMCs, B-cell-depleted T cells, or T cells provided the cDNA or gDNA that made up the material.

Some clones are missing from TCRdb's copy, which holds only in-frame ones; the method was immunoSEQ multiplex PCR. This table has 150,000 to 190,000 clones, approximately 80% appearing once. Sequenced material: peripheral blood. The source is a man aged 60 to 75 with acute or convalescent COVID-19. V gene TRBV2 combines with J gene TRBJ2-2; TRBD1 might be the D (6 bases). CDR3: CARASGVPGELFF. The CDR3 DNA reads as TGTGCCCGAGCATCAGGGGTTCCCGGGGAGCTGTTTTTT.